Listed here are 26 T cell receptor beta chains from one sample, sequenced in a study of CD8+CD57+ T cells in acquired aplastic anemia (dated by TCRdb to between 2017 and 2018). Sequencing was performed on an Illumina HiSeq 2000. Genomic DNA was used as template for profiling of TCR beta VDJ combinations and CDR3 sequences. Using fastp trimming at Q25 and MiXCR clonotype assembly, TCRdb reanalyzed the public sequencing data and kept in-frame beta chains. All rows with the same CDR3 protein become a single entry with the most common DNA and genes. Within this sample are some 200,000 distinct CDR3 sequences, with roughly 33% of them counted one time only. 1.1% of the sample comes from the top ten. The material sequenced was sorted CD4+, CD8+, or CD8+CD57+ T cells (not recorded which) from PBMCs. The receptors shown here come from a human donor in good health, serving as a control.

This clonotype was observed many times. The chain recombines TRBV11-1 with TRBJ2-1; 9 bases are a match to TRBD1. This CDR3 has 16 amino acids. J was trimmed by 8 bases and V by 1 base; bases with no gene match: 9. CDR1 and CDR2 (germline): SGHAT, FQDESV (reference sequence). CDR3 sequence (DNA): TGTGCCAGCAGCTTAGTACCGGGACAGGGTAATTATGAGCAGTTCTTC. This translates into CASSLVPGQGNYEQFF.

This clonotype was found many times. The chain links TRBV15 to TRBJ1-2; D call uncertain. The V gene lost 4 bases and the J gene lost 10 bases, with 22 bases spanning the gap. This CDR3 has 15 residues. Germline V gene sequence: CDR1 LNHNV, CDR2 YYDKDF (reference sequence). The CDR3 region is CATSTASGQPTHYTF. CDR3 nucleotide sequence: TGTGCCACCAGCACCGCATCTGGGCAGCCAACCCACTACACCTTC.

This clonotype has just a few counts. The conserved closing phenylalanine or tryptophan is absent in this CDR3, likely reflecting a read error. The chain has TRBV12-3 or TRBV12-4 and TRBJ2-7; no definite D call. The CDR3 runs 12 residues. Trimming removed 5 bases at V and 0 bases at J, with 5 bases between. This chain's CDR3 is CASSPRSYEQYL. CDR3 sequence (DNA): TGTGCCAGCAGTCCCCGCTCCTACGAGCAGTACCTC.

The chain employs TRBV24-1 and TRBJ2-2; tentative D call: TRBD2 (6 bases). The CDR3 is 15 residues long. Germline-derived CDR1 and CDR2 are KGHDR and SFDVKD. V shed 7 bases and J shed 6 bases, with 17 bases lying between them. The CDR3 DNA sequence: TGTGCCACCAGCGCGGGACCTTCGGTTTCCGGGGAGCTGTTTTTT. Translation: CATSAGPSVSGELFF.

CDR3: CASSLSKGYTEAFF. The CDR3 DNA reads TGTGCCAGCAGTTTATCGAAGGGATACACTGAAGCTTTCTTT. This chain links TRBV27 with TRBJ1-1; no clear D. CDR1 and CDR2 from the germline V gene are MNHEY and SMNVEV (reference sequence). V shed 0 bases and J shed 3 bases, with 8 bases lying between them. The CDR3 spans 14 residues.

This clonotype occurred many times. This sequence joins TRBV7-6 and TRBJ2-3; D gene unclear. Deletions cut 4 bases from V and 5 bases from J, with 7 bases between. From germline, CDR1 is SGHVS and CDR2 FNYEAQ. CDR3 length: 12 residues. CDR3 in amino acids: CASSSLVDTQYF. CDR3 in DNA: TGTGCCAGCAGCTCCTTAGTAGATACGCAGTATTTT.

On this clonotype: A much larger clonotype is one base distant, so this may be a read error. V is TRBV7-2 and J is TRBJ1-6, with 7 bases lining up with TRBD1. Looked up from germline, CDR1 is SGHTA and CDR2 is FQGNSA. This CDR3 has 15 amino acids. The CDR3 protein is CASSPQTGANPPLHF. In DNA form, the CDR3 reads TGTGCCAGCAGCCCTCAAACAGGGGCTAATCCACCCCTCCACTTT.

This clonotype was observed a handful of times. This chain uses TRBV11-1 with TRBJ2-2; 13 bases are a match to TRBD2. The trim removed 6 bases at V and 0 bases at J, leaving 13 bases unmatched. The germline V gene has CDR1 SGHAT and CDR2 FQDESV (reference sequence). This CDR3 is built from 20 residues. The CDR3 DNA reads as TGTGCCAGCAGACTAAAACAACTAGCGGGAGGGCTTGCGAACACCGGGGAGCTGTTTTTT. Encoded protein: CASRLKQLAGGLANTGELFF.

This clonotype was recorded a few times. The chain couples TRBV5-1 to TRBJ1-1; the D is unclear. Germline V gene data show CDR1 as SGHRS and CDR2 as YFSETQ. The CDR3 length is 14 residues. Trimming stripped 4 bases from V and 0 bases from J, with 10 bases between. CDR3 amino acids: CASSVTGMNTEAFF. For the CDR3, the DNA is TGCGCCAGCAGCGTAACGGGGATGAACACTGAAGCTTTCTTT.

As to this clonotype: A read error may produce the germline difference seen at one junction end. The rearrangement links TRBV10-3 to TRBJ1-2; the D is unclear. The V gene's germline CDR1 is ENHRY and CDR2 SYGVKD. This CDR3 has 14 amino acids. The CDR3 sequence is CASSRPGGDYGYTF. The CDR3 bases are TGTGCCAGCAGTAGGCCGGGTGGCGACTATGGCTACACCTTC.

This chain uses TRBV2 with TRBJ2-2, with 12 positions matching TRBD1. Germline CDR1 and CDR2: SNHLY and FYNNEI. V trimming: 4 bases; J trimming: 7 bases; junction bases outside the gene matches: 4. The CDR3 contains 15 residues. The CDR3 protein is CASSVGTGGNGELFF. DNA of the CDR3: TGTGCCAGCAGTGTAGGGACAGGGGGCAACGGGGAGCTGTTTTTT.

The V gene is TRBV5-4, the J gene TRBJ1-1; the match to TRBD1 covers 9 bases. V lost 4 bases and J lost 1; bases outside the gene matches: 11. Germline V gene sequence: CDR1 SGHNT, CDR2 YYREEE (reference sequence). The CDR3 consists of 17 residues. Here the CDR3 DNA reads TGTGCCAGCAGCAAAGGACAGGGGAGGCTTGAGAACACTGAAGCTTTCTTT. This encodes CASSKGQGRLENTEAFF. Using reference TRBV5-4 and TRBJ1-1 for the parts outside the CDR3, the full variable domain is ETGVTQSPTHLIKTRGQQVTLRCSSQSGHNTVSWYQQALGQGPQFIFQYYREEENGRGNFPPRFSGLQFPNYSSELNVNALELDDSALYLCASSKGQGRLENTEAFFGQGTRLTVV.

The chain employs TRBV11-2 and TRBJ2-4; TRBD2 matches at 7 bases. Germline trimming cut 0 bases from V and 5 bases from J; bases unmatched to any gene: 13. Germline-derived CDR1 and CDR2 are SGHAT and FQNNGV. The CDR3 contains 18 residues. CDR3 in amino acids: CASSLDSPWAGVENIQYF. CDR3 DNA sequence: TGTGCCAGCAGCTTAGATTCTCCTTGGGCGGGAGTGGAAAACATTCAGTACTTC.

A single count supports this clonotype. The CDR3 loop reads CASSQVNPVRLADATDTQYF. The CDR3 DNA reads TGCGCCAGCAGCCAAGTTAACCCGGTTCGGTTAGCGGACGCCACAGATACGCAGTATTTT. The V gene is TRBV4-1, the J gene TRBJ2-3; TRBD2 might be the D (6 bases). Germline CDR1 is MGHRA and CDR2 is YSYEKL. The CDR3 extends over 20 amino acids. V lost 1 base and J lost 2, with 25 bases in between.

This clonotype came up many times. J is TRBJ2-1 and V is TRBV7-2, with unresolved D. V was pared by 1 base and J by 6 bases, with 7 bases between. The germline V gene encodes CDR1 SGHTA and CDR2 FQGNSA. CDR3 length: 13 amino acids. CDR3 sequence: CASSLVPPNEQFF. CDR3 DNA: TGTGCCAGCAGCTTAGTGCCTCCCAATGAGCAGTTCTTC.

The chain employs TRBV7-3 and TRBJ2-7, with 7 bases lining up with TRBD1. V dropped 5 bases and J dropped 6; count of bases not matched to a gene: 7. The CDR3 length is 13 residues. Germline-derived CDR1 and CDR2 are SGHTA and FQGTGA. CDR3 nucleotides: TGTGCCAGCAGCAACCGACAGGGCTCCGAGCAGTACTTC. This gives the protein CASSNRQGSEQYF.

This clonotype was counted ten times or more. This sequence joins TRBV20-1 and TRBJ1-1; a weak D match, TRBD1 (6 bases). Germline-derived CDR1 and CDR2 are DFQATT and SNEGSKA (reference sequence). The CDR3 has 11 residues. V was cut by 5 bases and J by 11 bases, with 15 bases left in between. The CDR3 protein is CSAQGSSLAFF. CDR3 nucleotides: TGCAGTGCTCAGGGGAGCTCGTTGGCTTTCTTT.

The chain couples TRBV2 to TRBJ2-7; the D gene could be TRBD1 or TRBD2 (5 bases each). V was trimmed by 7 bases and J by 5 bases, leaving 18 bases between them. The CDR3 loop spans 14 amino acids. From germline, CDR1 is SNHLY and CDR2 FYNNEI. The chain's CDR3 is CASTQERGRDEQYF. CDR3 bases: TGTGCCAGCACCCAAGAAAGGGGACGCGACGAGCAGTACTTC.

This clonotype was seen repeatedly, ten times or more. The V and J genes are TRBV10-2 and TRBJ1-5, with a possible D match to TRBD1 (5 bases). V lost 7 bases and J lost 3, with 10 bases in between. Germline V gives CDR1 WSHSY, CDR2 SAAADI. The CDR3 spans 13 residues. CDR3 residues: CASTAGSNQPQHF. The CDR3 coding sequence is TGCGCCAGCACGGCAGGGTCCAATCAGCCCCAGCATTTT.

V and J are TRBV20-1 and TRBJ1-6, with 7 bases aligning to TRBD1. The CDR3 runs to 13 residues. The J segment lost 13 bases and the V segment lost 6 bases, leaving 12 bases of the junction unmatched. The germline V gene encodes CDR1 DFQATT and CDR2 SNEGSKA (reference sequence). This CDR3 is CSASIRQGIPLHF. The CDR3 region has the DNA TGCAGTGCGAGTATCAGACAGGGAATCCCCCTCCACTTT.

This clonotype occurred many times. The J gene is TRBJ2-2, the V gene TRBV19; the D gene is possibly TRBD2 (5 bases). The CDR3 consists of 16 residues. Germline V gene sequence: CDR1 LNHDA, CDR2 SQIVND (reference sequence). Trimming took off 4 bases at V and 1 base at J, with 13 bases between the two ends. The CDR3 sequence is CASSTDLPGNTGELFF. The CDR3 DNA reads TGTGCCAGTAGTACGGACTTACCGGGGAACACCGGGGAGCTGTTTTTT.

The table lists this clonotype with many counts. This chain connects TRBV7-9 to TRBJ2-7; weak D call: TRBD1 (6 bases). The CDR3 is made up of 17 amino acids. Germline V gene lookup returns CDR1 SEHNR and CDR2 FQNEAQ (reference sequence). V gave up 4 bases and J gave up 4 bases, with 23 bases separating them. CDR3 in DNA: TGTGCCAGCAGCTCCCTATACACAGGACAGAGAGGGTACGAGCAGTACTTC. The encoded protein is CASSSLYTGQRGYEQYF. Together with reference TRBV7-9 and TRBJ2-7, the CDR3 gives the full variable domain: DTGVSQNPRHKITKRGQNVTFRCDPISEHNRLYWYRQTLGQGPEFLTYFQNEAQLEKSRLLSDRFSAERPKGSFSTLEIQRTEQGDSAMYLCASSSLYTGQRGYEQYFGPGTRLTVT.

This clonotype was seen a handful of times. The rearrangement links TRBV7-8 to TRBJ2-2, with TRBD2 as a possible D gene (6 bases). The CDR3 contains 17 residues. The germline V and J ends were trimmed by 1 base and 2 bases, with 14 bases remaining between them. Looked up from germline, CDR1 is SGHVS and CDR2 is FQNEAQ. In DNA, the CDR3 is TGTGCCAGCAGCTTAGTTCGCCCGGGACTTAACACCGGGGAGCTGTTTTTT. Translating it yields CASSLVRPGLNTGELFF.

This clonotype has only a few counts. This chain links TRBV4-2 with TRBJ1-2; the match to TRBD1 covers 11 bases. Germline trimming cut 6 bases from V and 2 bases from J; bases unmatched to any gene: 11. Germline lookup yields CDR1 LGHNA and CDR2 YNFKEQ. CDR3 length: 17 residues. CDR3 DNA sequence: TGTGCCAGCAGTTCTGGAGGAGGGACAGGGGGGAACTATGGCTACACCTTC. Protein sequence: CASSSGGGTGGNYGYTF.

In its sample, this clonotype was seen many times. The chain recombines TRBV20-1 with TRBJ1-1; D possibly corresponds to TRBD1 (5 bases). Germline loops: CDR1 DFQATT, CDR2 SNEGSKA (reference sequence). This CDR3 is built from 11 residues. V was pared by 5 bases and J by 4 bases, with 8 bases between. The CDR3 region is CSAGGGTEAFF. In DNA form, the CDR3 reads TGCAGTGCTGGGGGTGGCACTGAAGCTTTCTTT.

The genes are TRBV9 and TRBJ2-5; D uncertain. The ends were cut back, 0 bases at V and 5 bases at J, with 8 bases in the middle. Germline-derived CDR1 and CDR2 are SGDLS and YYNGEE. CDR3 length: 13 amino acids. DNA for the CDR3: TGTGCCAGCAGCGTAGACGGGCGGGAGACCCAGTACTTC. Translation: CASSVDGRETQYF.